The sequence of this TCR beta chain was determined in a study of cytomegalovirus exposure and HLA in healthy donors. Overall study results and limits: It was reported that the classifier diagnosed cytomegalovirus status with high specificity and sensitivity in both the original and validation cohorts.

Researchers ran the PCR with 60 Vbeta and 13 Jbeta primers. Authors' methods: As a later analysis found, there were approximately 80 million unique TCR beta chains, of which around 9.9 million were shared. Clones were read by immunoSEQ multiplex PCR, and TCRdb kept only the in-frame ones, dropping some. Clonal size and the V and J genes are those of that table, whereas D and trimming came from the DNA. The table records 130,000 or so clones, 84% of them present only once. On this clone itself: Its specificity is not known.

The CDR3 loop spans 14 amino acids. V was trimmed by 5 bases and J by 0 bases, leaving 8 bases between them. The V gene's germline CDR1 is MNHEY and CDR2 SVGAGI. The gene calls are TRBV6-5 and TRBJ1-3; D gene uncertain. The sample consisted of PBMCs. This TCR was sampled from a young woman in good health and CMV-seropositive. Here the CDR3 reads CASSVTGSGNTIYF. In nucleotides, the CDR3 is TGTGCCAGCAGTGTAACCGGCTCTGGAAACACCATATATTTT.